The 30 T cell receptor beta chains listed next were all sequenced from one sample in a study of Tregs in tolerant kidney transplant recipients. Generated by immunoSEQ multiplex PCR, the TCRdb table keeps only in-frame clones and is missing some. The specimen's table records about 23,000 clones. The nonmyeloablative bone marrow transplants came from related graft donors, with transient mixed chimerism. This sample comprised CD4+ T cells from blood (PBMCs), obtained 6 months after the transplant. Receptors originate from a human patient who received a combined kidney and bone marrow transplant. Some T cells may have originated in the graft donor.

To note about this clone: From the germline J gene comes the end of the CDR3, since the read stops 3 residues before it. The rearrangement links TRBV11-2 to TRBJ2-1; a possible D gene is TRBD2 (6 bases). The CDR3 spans 15 residues. V was clipped by 7 bases and J by 5 bases, with 18 bases between them. Germline CDR1 is SGHAT and CDR2 is FQNNGV. The covered CDR3 bases are TGTGCCAGCACCCACTTCCTAGCGCCTAACAATGAG. Translation gives CASTHFLAPNNE. The entire CDR3 protein is CASTHFLAPNNEQFF.

On this clone itself: Read coverage stops 3 residues before the CDR3 terminus; the germline J gene supplies the remainder. The rearrangement uses TRBV30 and TRBJ1-4; D is uncertain. The CDR3 runs 13 residues. From germline, CDR1 is GTSNPN and CDR2 SVGIG (reference sequence). CDR3 DNA, as far as it was read: TGTGCCTGGAGTGTAGACTTGAATGAGGAA. It translates to CAWSVDLNEE. The full CDR3 protein is CAWSVDLNEELFF.

About this clone: Coverage ceases 3 residues before the CDR3 finishes, and the germline J gene fills in the end. The chain carries TRBV30 and TRBJ1-2, with unresolved D. V was shortened by 0 bases and J by 3 bases, with 8 bases between the two germline ends. CDR3 length: 13 amino acids. CDR1 is GTSNPN, CDR2 SVGIG, per germline (reference sequence). Partial CDR3 DNA: TGTGCCTGGAGTGTAAGAGCGGACTATGGC. Residues: CAWSVRADYG. The entire CDR3 is CAWSVRADYGYTF. Filled out from reference TRBV30 and TRBJ1-2, the complete variable domain reads SQTIHQWPATLVQPVGSPLSLECTVEGTSNPNLYWYRQAAGRGLQLLFYSVGIGQISSEVPQNLSASRPQDRQFILSSKKLLLSDSGFYLCAWSVRADYGYTFGSGTRLTVV.

This clone is classed as medium-sized by frequency. The read stops 3 residues short of the end of the CDR3; the missing end is completed from the germline J gene. The genes are TRBV19 and TRBJ1-1; TRBD1 agrees at 7 bases. Per germline, CDR1 LNHDA and CDR2 SQIVND (reference sequence). The CDR3 spans 16 residues. V dropped 6 bases and J dropped 0; count of bases not matched to a gene: 10. The covered CDR3 bases are TGTGCCAGTAGATCCAGACAGGGAGCCATGAACACTGAA. This translates into CASRSRQGAMNTE. The full-length CDR3 reads as CASRSRQGAMNTEAFF.

As regards this clone: The read is 3 residues too short to cover the CDR3 end, so that end is filled in from the germline J gene. This chain joins TRBV5-1 and TRBJ2-2; no clear D gene. Germline values: CDR1 SGHRS, CDR2 YFSETQ. V was clipped by 0 bases and J by 0 bases, with 6 bases between them. This CDR3 region has 15 residues. Partial CDR3 DNA: TGCGCCAGCAGCTTGGTTAGTGCGAACACCGGGGAG. Protein: CASSLVSANTGE. The complete CDR3 reads CASSLVSANTGELFF. Full variable domain (outside the CDR3, taken from reference TRBV5-1 and TRBJ2-2): KAGVTQTPRYLIKTRGQQVTLSCSPISGHRSVSWYQQTPGQGLQFLFEYFSETQRNKGNFPGRFSGRQFSNSRSEMNVSTLELGDSALYLCASSLVSANTGELFFGEGSRLTVL.

CDR3 residues: CSPGGQEPPRYYGYTF. CDR3 DNA, as far as it was read: TGCAGCCCCGGAGGACAGGAGCCCCCCCGGTACTATGGC. This chain joins TRBV29-1 and TRBJ1-2, with 7 bases fitting TRBD1. Read sequence stops 3 residues before the CDR3 end, and the germline J gene provides the missing end. Germline V gene lookup returns CDR1 SQVTM and CDR2 ANQGSEA. CDR3 size: 16 residues. Trimming cost V 8 bases and J 3 bases; bases outside gene matches: 18.

About this clone itself: The missing CDR3 end, 3 residues past where the read stops, is filled in from the germline J gene. The chain has TRBV10-3 and TRBJ2-1; 7 bases are shared with TRBD2. In germline, CDR1 is ENHRY, CDR2 SYGVKD. Trimming cost V 8 bases and J 8 bases; bases outside gene matches: 12. This CDR3 is 14 amino acids long. The CDR3 here is CAIPTASGGDEQFF. CDR3 bases read: TGTGCCATCCCCACGGCTAGTGGGGGGGATGAG.

A remark on this clone: The CDR3 is cut off 3 residues early in the read; its end comes from the germline J gene. The chain joins TRBV5-4 to TRBJ1-1; a possible D gene is TRBD1 (5 bases). This CDR3 is built from 14 residues. Germline V lookup: CDR1 SGHNT, CDR2 YYREEE (reference sequence). Trimming took 3 bases from V and 2 from J, leaving 11 bases between them. The covered CDR3 bases are TGTGCCAGCAGCTCTCGACAGACTAACACTGAA. This translates into CASSSRQTNTE. The whole CDR3 sequence is CASSSRQTNTEAFF.

As to this clone: The read gets to within 3 residues of the CDR3 end, and the germline J gene fills in the rest. The rearrangement links TRBV5-1 to TRBJ2-5, with a weak D call TRBD2 (6 bases). This CDR3 is built from 14 residues. The V end lost 4 bases, the J end lost 5 bases, and 15 bases lay between the germline ends. Germline V gene sequence: CDR1 SGHRS, CDR2 YFSETQ. CDR3 sequence reads: CASSGTGLGETQYF. The CDR3 DNA, read in part, is TGCGCCAGCAGCGGGACTGGCCTGGGGGAGACC.

Remarks on this clone: The read is 3 residues too short to cover the CDR3 end, so that end is filled in from the germline J gene. J is TRBJ2-3 and V is TRBV7-6; 12 bases map to TRBD2. This CDR3 spans 15 amino acids. The ends lost 4 bases at V and 5 bases at J; junction bases unmatched: 4. The V gene's germline CDR1 is SGHVS and CDR2 FNYEAQ. The CDR3 region is CASSWTSGMVDTQYF. CDR3 DNA (partial): TGTGCCAGCAGCTGGACTAGCGGGATGGTAGATACG.

For this clone: Read data end 3 residues before the CDR3 end; the end is taken from the germline J gene. This chain uses TRBV20-1 with TRBJ1-1, with 8 bases aligning to TRBD1. CDR3 length equals 15 residues. Unmatched junction bases numbered 7, after V lost 0 bases and J lost 4 bases. Germline CDR1 is DFQATT and CDR2 is SNEGSKA (reference sequence). The CDR3 region is CSARDGRTGFTEAFF. CDR3 DNA (partial): TGCAGTGCTAGAGATGGACGGACAGGGTTCACTGAA.

About this clone: With the read ending 3 residues before the CDR3 end, the germline J gene is used to fill in that end. J is TRBJ2-2 and V is TRBV5-6; TRBD1 is a possible D gene (5 bases). The CDR3 has 14 amino acids. Germline V lookup: CDR1 SGHDT, CDR2 YYEEEE. V shed 1 base and J shed 6 bases, with 10 bases lying between them. The CDR3 reads CASSLIGAPGELFF. CDR3 bases read: TGTGCCAGCAGCTTGATAGGGGCCCCCGGGGAG.

In terms of frequency, this clone is medium-sized. Incomplete CDR3 DNA: TGTGCCACCAGTGACCGGACAGGAAATAGAAAAGGC. Its protein is CATSDRTGNRKG. The entire CDR3 protein is CATSDRTGNRKGYTF. The chain uses TRBV24-1 and TRBJ1-2; 7 positions match TRBD1. Sequencing ends 3 residues short of the CDR3 end; the germline J gene provides the rest. There are 15 residues in the CDR3. The germline CDR1 and CDR2 sequences are KGHDR and SFDVKD.

A word on this clone: The read is 3 residues too short to cover the CDR3 end, so that end is filled in from the germline J gene. The chain uses TRBV5-4 and TRBJ1-2, with D possibly matching TRBD1 (5 bases). Germline V gives CDR1 SGHNT, CDR2 YYREEE (reference sequence). CDR3 length equals 13 residues. Incomplete CDR3 DNA: TGTGCCAGCAGCTTGGGTCAGGGTCGAGGC. Its translation: CASSLGQGRG. The entire CDR3 protein is CASSLGQGRGYTF.

About this clone: Read sequence stops 3 residues before the CDR3 end, and the germline J gene provides the missing end. The genes are TRBV20-1 and TRBJ2-5; 7 bases line up with TRBD2. The ends lost 5 bases at V and 2 bases at J; junction bases unmatched: 2. From germline, CDR1 is DFQATT and CDR2 SNEGSKA (reference sequence). The CDR3 consists of 12 residues. CDR3 DNA (partial): TGCAGTGCTCAGCGGGATCAAGAGACC. This codes for CSAQRDQET. In full, the CDR3 is CSAQRDQETQYF.

The CDR3 DNA, read in part, is TGTGCCAGCAGCAGCGGGACAGGAGGTGCCGAG. Amino acid sequence: CASSSGTGGAE. The whole CDR3 sequence is CASSSGTGGAEQYF. This chain links TRBV6-4 with TRBJ2-7; TRBD1 is a possible D gene (8 bases). The sequence runs out 3 residues before the end of the CDR3; the remainder is reconstructed from the germline J gene. The CDR3 sequence is 14 residues long. V lost 6 bases and J lost 6, with 18 bases in between. The germline CDR1 and CDR2 sequences are MRHNA and SNTAGT.

Note on this clone: The read ends 3 residues before the CDR3 terminus; that terminus is restored from the germline J gene. The chain employs TRBV11-3 and TRBJ1-1; D gene unclear. Trimming removed 4 bases from V and 3 bases from J, with 9 bases in between. CDR3 length equals 13 residues. Germline CDR1 reads SGHNT; CDR2 reads YENEEA. The CDR3 bases that were read are TGTGCCAGCAGCTCCGATCCGGACACTGAA. Protein: CASSSDPDTE. The full CDR3 sequence reads CASSSDPDTEAFF.

As for this clone: The read ends 3 residues shy of where the CDR3 ends; the end is completed using the germline J gene. The V gene is TRBV20-1, the J gene TRBJ2-4; D ambiguous. Germline loops: CDR1 DFQATT, CDR2 SNEGSKA (reference sequence). The CDR3 extends over 13 amino acids. V gave up 6 bases and J gave up 5 bases, with 14 bases separating them. The covered CDR3 bases are TGCAGTGCACAACGCCAAGGCCAAAACATT. Amino acids: CSAQRQGQNI. The CDR3 reads in full as CSAQRQGQNIQYF.

As to this clone: The CDR3 end falls 3 residues outside the read, so it is completed with the germline J gene. The chain joins TRBV14 to TRBJ1-4, with TRBD1 as a possible D gene (5 bases). The V gene lost 1 base and the J gene lost 0 bases, with 9 bases spanning the gap. The V gene's germline CDR1 is SGHDN and CDR2 FVKESK. This CDR3 contains 16 residues. The CDR3 here is CASSQGDSATNEKLFF. The covered CDR3 bases are TGTGCCAGCAGCCAAGGTGACAGTGCAACTAATGAAAAA.

In the case of this clone: The read terminates 3 residues ahead of where the CDR3 ends, so the germline J gene completes it. V gene TRBV6-1 combines with J gene TRBJ2-1; the D gene could be TRBD1 or TRBD2 (5 bases each). With 4 bases removed from V and 2 bases from J, the gap between germline ends came to 12 bases. The V gene's germline CDR1 is MNHNS and CDR2 SASEGT. The length of the CDR3 is 15 residues. Incomplete CDR3 DNA: TGTGCCAGCAGTGGAGGGCTAGGGGCCTACAATGAG. It is translated as CASSGGLGAYNE. In full, the CDR3 is CASSGGLGAYNEQFF.

In regard to this clone: The CDR3 end is not reached by the read, which stops 3 residues before it; the germline J gene fills it in. V is TRBV19 and J is TRBJ2-2; tentative D call: TRBD2 (7 bases). Trimming stripped 9 bases from V and 1 base from J, with 18 bases between. Per germline, CDR1 LNHDA and CDR2 SQIVND (reference sequence). The CDR3 has 16 amino acids. Incomplete CDR3 DNA: TGTGCCAGCAGTCGAGGGAGGGGACAGAACACCGGGGAG. It specifies CASSRGRGQNTGE. In full, the CDR3 reads CASSRGRGQNTGELFF.

In the case of this clone: The read stops 3 residues short of the end of the CDR3; the missing end is completed from the germline J gene. The chain couples TRBV5-5 to TRBJ1-2; D is possibly TRBD1 (6 bases). The V end was cut by 8 bases, the J end by 0 bases, with 11 bases between. The CDR3 extends over 13 amino acids. The germline CDR1 and CDR2 sequences are SGHKS and YYEKEE (reference sequence). The DNA read from the CDR3 is TGTGCCAGTAGGGGGATCGCTAACTATGGC. Protein: CASRGIANYG. The whole CDR3 protein reads CASRGIANYGYTF.

Regarding this clone: A read error may account for a junction end that differs from germline. The read finishes 3 residues shy of the CDR3 end, and the germline J gene is used to complete it. V and J are TRBV7-9 and TRBJ1-4, with TRBD1 as a possible D gene (6 bases). This CDR3 spans 15 amino acids. Germline CDR1 and CDR2: SEHNR and FQNEAQ (reference sequence). The sequenced part of the CDR3 DNA is TGTTCCAGCAGCTTAGCCGGGACACGAAGAGAAAAA. It codes for CSSSLAGTRREK. The entire CDR3 is CSSSLAGTRREKLFF. Filled out from reference TRBV7-9 and TRBJ1-4, the complete variable domain reads DTGVSQNPRHKITKRGQNVTFRCDPISEHNRLYWYRQTLGQGPEFLTYFQNEAQLEKSRLLSDRFSAERPKGSFSTLEIQRTEQGDSAMYLCSSSLAGTRREKLFFGSGTQLSVL.

Incomplete CDR3 DNA: TGTGCCAGCAGTTCTCCCCTAGCGGGGCATTCCTACGAG. It is translated as CASSSPLAGHSYE. The whole CDR3 protein is CASSSPLAGHSYEQYF. The rearrangement joins TRBV6-2 or TRBV6-3 to TRBJ2-7; the match to TRBD2 covers 9 bases. With the read ending 3 residues before the CDR3 end, the germline J gene is used to fill in that end. Germline values: CDR1 MNHEY, CDR2 SVGEGT. V dropped 4 bases and J dropped 1; count of bases not matched to a gene: 8. The CDR3 is 16 residues long.

Of note for this clone: From the germline J gene comes the end of the CDR3, since the read stops 3 residues before it. V and J are TRBV5-4 and TRBJ2-1, with 14 bases fitting TRBD2. The germline CDR1 and CDR2 sequences are SGHNT and YYREEE (reference sequence). The CDR3 length is 15 residues. After removal of 7 bases from V and 4 bases from J, the junction contained 4 bases not matched to a gene. The part of the CDR3 DNA that was read is TGTGCCAGCGGACTAGCGGGAGGTCAATACAATGAG. Translation gives CASGLAGGQYNE. The full CDR3 is CASGLAGGQYNEQFF. Together with reference TRBV5-4 and TRBJ2-1, the CDR3 gives the full variable domain: ETGVTQSPTHLIKTRGQQVTLRCSSQSGHNTVSWYQQALGQGPQFIFQYYREEENGRGNFPPRFSGLQFPNYSSELNVNALELDDSALYLCASGLAGGQYNEQFFGPGTRLTVL.

A note on this clone: The read terminates 3 residues before the CDR3 end, so the remaining end is supplied by the germline J gene. The gene calls are TRBV11-2 and TRBJ2-7; D is undetermined. V lost 0 bases to trimming and J lost 0 bases, with 3 bases between them. Germline V gene sequence: CDR1 SGHAT, CDR2 FQNNGV. The CDR3 covers 13 residues. Incomplete CDR3 DNA: TGTGCCAGCAGCTTAGACCACTCCTACGAG. It yields the protein CASSLDHSYE. The entire CDR3 reads CASSLDHSYEQYF.

Regarding this clone: The CDR3 end is not reached by the read, which stops 3 residues before it; the germline J gene fills it in. The chain is built from TRBV2 and TRBJ2-1; 8 bases agree with TRBD2. Germline V gives CDR1 SNHLY, CDR2 FYNNEI. V gave up 4 bases and J gave up 9 bases; unmatched junction bases: 8. This CDR3 spans 14 amino acids. The covered CDR3 bases are TGTGCCAGCAGTGGCGGGAGGAGTGGGGTTGAG. Protein sequence: CASSGGRSGVE. The full CDR3 protein is CASSGGRSGVEQFF.

Worth noting for this clone: With the read ending 3 residues before the CDR3 end, the germline J gene is used to fill in that end. The genes are TRBV29-1 and TRBJ1-2; the match to TRBD1 covers 10 bases. Germline V gene data show CDR1 as SQVTM and CDR2 as ANQGSEA. The V and J ends lost 2 bases and 5 bases, in that order; junction bases with no gene match: 5. The CDR3 is 14 amino acids. CDR3 region: CSVEHGTGEYGYTF. The CDR3 bases that were read are TGCAGCGTTGAACATGGGACAGGGGAATATGGC.

The CDR3 region is CASSIGGQSTDTQYF. Partial CDR3 DNA: TGTGCCAGTAGTATCGGGGGACAGAGCACAGATACG. The J gene is TRBJ2-3, the V gene TRBV19; the D gene is possibly TRBD1 (7 bases). The read ends 3 residues shy of where the CDR3 ends; the end is completed using the germline J gene. The length of the CDR3 is 15 residues. V lost 3 bases to trimming and J lost 0 bases, with 10 bases between them. The germline CDR1 and CDR2 sequences are LNHDA and SQIVND (reference sequence). Based on the CDR3 plus reference TRBV19 and TRBJ2-3, the full variable domain is DGGITQSPKYLFRKEGQNVTLSCEQNLNHDAMYWYRQDPGQGLRLIYYSQIVNDFQKGDIAEGYSVSREKKESFPLTVTSAQKNPTAFYLCASSIGGQSTDTQYFGPGTRLTVL.

Notes on this clone: The read ends 3 residues shy of where the CDR3 ends; the end is completed using the germline J gene. This chain links TRBV13 with TRBJ1-2; tentatively, D is TRBD1 (6 bases). Germline CDR1 is PRHDT and CDR2 is FYEKMQ (reference sequence). V was clipped by 5 bases and J by 3 bases, with 13 bases between them. CDR3 length: 14 residues. The covered CDR3 bases are TGTGCCAGCAGCATGCAGGCAGGGGACTATGGC. It codes for CASSMQAGDYG. The full CDR3 protein reads CASSMQAGDYGYTF.